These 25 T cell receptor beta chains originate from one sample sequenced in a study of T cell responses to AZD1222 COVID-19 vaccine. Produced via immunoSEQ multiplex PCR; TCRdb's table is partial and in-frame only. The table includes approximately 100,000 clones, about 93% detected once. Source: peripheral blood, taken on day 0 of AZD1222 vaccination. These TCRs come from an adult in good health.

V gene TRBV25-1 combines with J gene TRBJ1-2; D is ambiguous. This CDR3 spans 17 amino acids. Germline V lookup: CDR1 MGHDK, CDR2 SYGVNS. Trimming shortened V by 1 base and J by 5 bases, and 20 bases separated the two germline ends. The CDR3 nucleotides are TGTGCCAGCAGTGAATCTCTGGACGTCTCGGCGGGATATGGCTACACCTTC. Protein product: CASSESLDVSAGYGYTF.

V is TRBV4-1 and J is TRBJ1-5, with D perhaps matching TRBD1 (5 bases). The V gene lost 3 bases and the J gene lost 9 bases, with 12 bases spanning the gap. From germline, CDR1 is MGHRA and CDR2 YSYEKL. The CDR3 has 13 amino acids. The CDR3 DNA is TGCGCCAGCAGCCACGGGGCCCCGGGGCCCCAGCATTTT. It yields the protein CASSHGAPGPQHF.

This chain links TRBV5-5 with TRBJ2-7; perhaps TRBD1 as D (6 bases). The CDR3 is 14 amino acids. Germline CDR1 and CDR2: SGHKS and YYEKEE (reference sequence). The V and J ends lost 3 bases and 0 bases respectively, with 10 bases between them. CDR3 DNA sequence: TGTGCCAGCAGCTCGAGACAGGTCTCCTACGAGCAGTACTTC. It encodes CASSSRQVSYEQYF.

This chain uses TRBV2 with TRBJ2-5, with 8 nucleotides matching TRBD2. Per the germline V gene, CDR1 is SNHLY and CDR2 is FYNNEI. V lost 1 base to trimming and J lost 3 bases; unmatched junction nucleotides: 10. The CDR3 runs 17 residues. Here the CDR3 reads CASSEGFFGGAEETQYF. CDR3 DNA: TGTGCCAGCAGTGAAGGGTTCTTCGGGGGGGCCGAAGAGACCCAGTACTTC. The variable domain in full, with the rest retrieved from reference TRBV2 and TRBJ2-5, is EPEVTQTPSHQVTQMGQEVILRCVPISNHLYFYWYRQILGQKVEFLVSFYNNEISEKSEIFDDQFSVERPDGSNFTLKIRSTKLEDSAMYFCASSEGFFGGAEETQYFGPGTRLLVL.

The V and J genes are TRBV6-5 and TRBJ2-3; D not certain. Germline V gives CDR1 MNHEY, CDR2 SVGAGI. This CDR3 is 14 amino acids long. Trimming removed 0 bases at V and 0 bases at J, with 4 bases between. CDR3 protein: CASSYSVSTDTQYF. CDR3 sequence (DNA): TGTGCCAGCAGTTACTCGGTTAGCACAGATACGCAGTATTTT.

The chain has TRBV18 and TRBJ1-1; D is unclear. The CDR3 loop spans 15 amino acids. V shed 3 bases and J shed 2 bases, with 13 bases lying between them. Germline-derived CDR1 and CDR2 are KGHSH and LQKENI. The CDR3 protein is CASSPSRGTNTEAFF. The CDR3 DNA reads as TGTGCCAGCTCACCGAGTCGCGGCACTAACACTGAAGCTTTCTTT.

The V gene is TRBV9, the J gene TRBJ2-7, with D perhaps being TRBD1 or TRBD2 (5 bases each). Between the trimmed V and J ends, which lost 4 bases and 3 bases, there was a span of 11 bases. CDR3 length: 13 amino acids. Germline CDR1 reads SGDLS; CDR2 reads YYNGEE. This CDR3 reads CASSSSGGYEQYF. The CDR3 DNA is TGTGCCAGCAGCTCGAGTGGGGGCTACGAGCAGTACTTC.

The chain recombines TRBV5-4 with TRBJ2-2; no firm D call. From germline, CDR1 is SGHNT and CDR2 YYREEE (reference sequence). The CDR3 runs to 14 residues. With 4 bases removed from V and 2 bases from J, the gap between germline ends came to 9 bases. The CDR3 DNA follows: TGTGCCAGCAGCCTCTCGTCCAACACCGGGGAGCTGTTTTTT. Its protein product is CASSLSSNTGELFF.

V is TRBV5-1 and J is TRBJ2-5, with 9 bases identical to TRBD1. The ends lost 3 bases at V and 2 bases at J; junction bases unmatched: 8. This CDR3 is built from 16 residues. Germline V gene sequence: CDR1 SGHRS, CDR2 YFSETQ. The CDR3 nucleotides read TGCGCCAGCAGCTCTCAACCGGGACAGGGACAAGAGACCCAGTACTTC. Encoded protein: CASSSQPGQGQETQYF. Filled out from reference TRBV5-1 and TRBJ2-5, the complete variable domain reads KAGVTQTPRYLIKTRGQQVTLSCSPISGHRSVSWYQQTPGQGLQFLFEYFSETQRNKGNFPGRFSGRQFSNSRSEMNVSTLELGDSALYLCASSSQPGQGQETQYFGPGTRLLVL.

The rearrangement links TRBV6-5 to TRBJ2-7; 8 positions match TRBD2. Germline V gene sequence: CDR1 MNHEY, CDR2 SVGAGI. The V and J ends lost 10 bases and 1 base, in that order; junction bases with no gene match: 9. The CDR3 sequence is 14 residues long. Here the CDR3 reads CATSREGLSYEQYF. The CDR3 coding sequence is TGTGCCACCAGCCGGGAGGGATTGTCCTACGAGCAGTACTTC.

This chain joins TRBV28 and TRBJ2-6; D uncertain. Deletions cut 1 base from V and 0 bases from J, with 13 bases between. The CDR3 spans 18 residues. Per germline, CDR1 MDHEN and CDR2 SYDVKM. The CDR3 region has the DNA TGTGCCAGCAGTTTATACGACGGAGTCCTCTCTGGGGCCAACGTCCTGACTTTC. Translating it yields CASSLYDGVLSGANVLTF.

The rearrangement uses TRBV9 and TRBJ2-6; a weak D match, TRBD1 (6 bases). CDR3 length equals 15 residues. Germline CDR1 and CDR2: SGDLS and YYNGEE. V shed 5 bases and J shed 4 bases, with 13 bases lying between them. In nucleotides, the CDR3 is TGTGCCAGCAGGAAAACAGGGTCCGGGGCCAACGTCCTGACTTTC. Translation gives CASRKTGSGANVLTF.

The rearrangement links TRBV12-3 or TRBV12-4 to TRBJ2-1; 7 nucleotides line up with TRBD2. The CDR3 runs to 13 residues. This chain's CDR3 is CATSRGLYNEQFF. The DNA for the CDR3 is TGTGCAACTTCGCGGGGGTTGTACAATGAGCAGTTCTTC.

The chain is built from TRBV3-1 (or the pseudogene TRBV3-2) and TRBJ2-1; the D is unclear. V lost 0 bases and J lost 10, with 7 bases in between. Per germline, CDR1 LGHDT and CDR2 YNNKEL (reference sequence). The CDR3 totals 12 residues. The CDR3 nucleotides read TGTGCCAGCAGCCAAGATTGGGCAGAGCAGTTCTTC. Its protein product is CASSQDWAEQFF.

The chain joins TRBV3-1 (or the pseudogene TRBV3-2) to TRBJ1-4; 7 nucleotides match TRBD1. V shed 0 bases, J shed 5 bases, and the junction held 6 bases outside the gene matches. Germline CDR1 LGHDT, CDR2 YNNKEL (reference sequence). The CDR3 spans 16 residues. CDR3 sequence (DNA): TGTGCCAGCAGCCAAGATCGTACAGGGGCGAATGAAAAACTGTTTTTT. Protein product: CASSQDRTGANEKLFF.

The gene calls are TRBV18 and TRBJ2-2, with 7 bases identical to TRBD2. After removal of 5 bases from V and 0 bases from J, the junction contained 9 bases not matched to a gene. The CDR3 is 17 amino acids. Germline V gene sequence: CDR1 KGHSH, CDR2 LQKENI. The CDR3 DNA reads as TGTGCCAGCTCATGGGGGGGTCCGTCAACGAACACCGGGGAGCTGTTTTTT. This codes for CASSWGGPSTNTGELFF.

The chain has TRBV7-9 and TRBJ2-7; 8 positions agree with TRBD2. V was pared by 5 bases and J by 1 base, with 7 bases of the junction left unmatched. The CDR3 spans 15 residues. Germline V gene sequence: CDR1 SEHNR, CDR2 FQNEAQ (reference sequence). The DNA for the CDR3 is TGTGCCAGCAGCCGCAGAGTAGCGGGGTCCTACGAGCAGTACTTC. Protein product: CASSRRVAGSYEQYF.

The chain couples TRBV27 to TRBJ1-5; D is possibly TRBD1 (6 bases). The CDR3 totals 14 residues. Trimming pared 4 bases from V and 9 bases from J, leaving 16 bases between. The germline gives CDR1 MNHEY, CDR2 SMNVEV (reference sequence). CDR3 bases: TGTGCCAGCAGTTCCCGGACAGTGGGGGTGCCCCAGCATTTT. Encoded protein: CASSSRTVGVPQHF.

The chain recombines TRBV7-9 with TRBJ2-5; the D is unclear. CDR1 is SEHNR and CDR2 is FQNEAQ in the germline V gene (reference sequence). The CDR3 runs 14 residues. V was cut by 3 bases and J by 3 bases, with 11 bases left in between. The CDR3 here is CASSFGRAEETQYF. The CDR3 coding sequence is TGTGCCAGCAGCTTCGGCAGAGCAGAAGAGACCCAGTACTTC.

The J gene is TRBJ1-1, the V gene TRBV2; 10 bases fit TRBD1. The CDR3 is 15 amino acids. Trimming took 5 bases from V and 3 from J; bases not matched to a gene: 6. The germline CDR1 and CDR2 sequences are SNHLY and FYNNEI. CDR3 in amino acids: CASSYGTGADTEAFF. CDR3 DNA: TGTGCCAGCAGTTATGGGACAGGGGCGGACACTGAAGCTTTCTTT.

The DNA for the CDR3 is TGTGCCAGCAGCCCCTTCTACTACGAGCAGTACTTC. It is translated as CASSPFYYEQYF. The rearrangement links TRBV6-6 to TRBJ2-7; unclear D gene. From germline, CDR1 is MNHNY and CDR2 SVGAGI (reference sequence). The V end lost 6 bases, the J end lost 3 bases, and 9 bases lay between the germline ends. The CDR3 sequence is 12 residues long.

This chain's CDR3 is CASSPVPPVWNEQFF. The DNA for the CDR3 is TGTGCCAGCAGTCCGGTACCTCCCGTCTGGAATGAGCAGTTCTTC. The chain carries TRBV27 and TRBJ2-1; D remains unclear. V lost 5 bases and J 7 bases, leaving 18 bases between the germline ends. The CDR3 runs 15 residues. Germline CDR1 MNHEY, CDR2 SMNVEV (reference sequence).

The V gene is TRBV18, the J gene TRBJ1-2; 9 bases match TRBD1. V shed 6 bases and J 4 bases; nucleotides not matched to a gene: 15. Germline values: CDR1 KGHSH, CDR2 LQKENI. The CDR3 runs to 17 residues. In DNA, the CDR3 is TGTGCCAGCTCGCAACAAACGGGACAGGGCCTTCTCTATGGCTACACCTTC. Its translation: CASSQQTGQGLLYGYTF.

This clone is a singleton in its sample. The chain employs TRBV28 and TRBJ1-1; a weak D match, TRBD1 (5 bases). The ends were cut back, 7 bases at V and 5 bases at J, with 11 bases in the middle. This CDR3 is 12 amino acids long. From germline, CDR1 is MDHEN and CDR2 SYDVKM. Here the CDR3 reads CASKGFGTEAFF. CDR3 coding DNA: TGTGCCAGCAAGGGGTTTGGGACTGAAGCTTTCTTT.

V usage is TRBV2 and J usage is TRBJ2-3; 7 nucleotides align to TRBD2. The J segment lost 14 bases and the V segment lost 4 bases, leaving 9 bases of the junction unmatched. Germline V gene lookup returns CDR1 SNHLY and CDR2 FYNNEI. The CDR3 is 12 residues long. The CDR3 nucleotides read TGTGCCAGCAGTGTGGGGAGGGCCGAAGTGTATTTT. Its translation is CASSVGRAEVYF. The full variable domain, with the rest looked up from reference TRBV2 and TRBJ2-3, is EPEVTQTPSHQVTQMGQEVILRCVPISNHLYFYWYRQILGQKVEFLVSFYNNEISEKSEIFDDQFSVERPDGSNFTLKIRSTKLEDSAMYFCASSVGRAEVYFGPGTRLTVL.